This T cell receptor (beta chain) is drawn from a study of PD-1 blockade in classical Hodgkin lymphoma. General study findings and limits: Complete responders had baseline diversity similar to newly diagnosed patients. Compared with baseline, CD4+ but not CD8+ TCR diversity had risen significantly by C4D1.

All trial patients relapsed after autologous stem cell transplantation. Sequencing used immunoSEQ multiplex PCR; TCRdb keeps in-frame clones, though not all of them. The table shows 30,000 or so clones, with 82% occurring only once. Germline CDR1 is SGHRS and CDR2 is YFSETQ. This CDR3 has 14 residues. V shed 2 bases and J shed 1 base, with 7 bases lying between them. With regard to this clone: The antigen is unknown.

Sequenced here: peripheral blood mononuclear cells (PBMCs), sampled at baseline. The chain employs TRBV5-1 and TRBJ1-3; TRBD1 might be the D (6 bases). The sequence derives from a human donor with classical Hodgkin lymphoma. The CDR3 spells CASSFGTSGNTIYF. The CDR3 nucleotides are TGCGCCAGCAGCTTCGGGACATCTGGAAACACCATATATTTT. The variable domain in full, completed from reference TRBV5-1 and TRBJ1-3, reads KAGVTQTPRYLIKTRGQQVTLSCSPISGHRSVSWYQQTPGQGLQFLFEYFSETQRNKGNFPGRFSGRQFSNSRSEMNVSTLELGDSALYLCASSFGTSGNTIYFGEGSWLTVV.